Each of the 28 T cell receptor beta chains below was sequenced from the same sample in a study of blood T cell repertoires in COVID-19. Generated by immunoSEQ multiplex PCR, the TCRdb table keeps only in-frame clones and is missing some. Here the sample spans roughly 39,000 clones, around 90% being singletons. Sequencing input: peripheral blood. These receptors were taken from a woman between 70 and 85 years old with acute or convalescent COVID-19.

The chain employs TRBV29-1 and TRBJ2-2; 10 bases agree with TRBD1. This CDR3 is built from 14 residues. V was clipped by 7 bases and J by 6 bases; unmatched bases: 8. In germline, CDR1 is SQVTM, CDR2 ANQGSEA. In DNA form, the CDR3 reads TGCAGCGCCGCCGGGACAGGGGAGTCCGGGGAGCTGTTTTTT. Translating gives CSAAGTGESGELFF.

The J gene is TRBJ2-3, the V gene TRBV2, with 12 bases fitting TRBD2. Looked up from germline, CDR1 is SNHLY and CDR2 is FYNNEI. After removal of 6 bases from V and 5 bases from J, the junction contained 6 bases not matched to a gene. The CDR3 sequence is 15 residues long. CDR3 nucleotides: TGTGCCAGCAGCCTAGCGGGGGGGTTTGGAGATACGCAGTATTTT. Its translation is CASSLAGGFGDTQYF.

The chain links TRBV12-5 to TRBJ2-2; the D gene is possibly TRBD2 (5 bases). V lost 3 bases and J 5 bases, leaving 10 bases between the germline ends. This CDR3 spans 14 amino acids. Germline assignment: CDR1 LGHNT and CDR2 FRNRAP. The CDR3 loop is CASGFVGRTGELFF. The CDR3 coding sequence is TGTGCTAGTGGTTTCGTAGGGAGAACCGGGGAGCTGTTTTTT.

This clone was detected a few times. The genes are TRBV12-3 or TRBV12-4 and TRBJ1-3; D gene uncertain. V lost 5 bases, J lost 3 bases, and 8 bases lay in between. The CDR3 extends over 13 amino acids. CDR3 sequence (DNA): TGTGCCAGCAGTGTGACACTTGGAAACACCATATATTTT. Residues: CASSVTLGNTIYF.

Here the CDR3 DNA reads TGCGCCAGCAGCTTGGGACAGGACGGCCAAGAGACCCAGTACTTC. It translates to CASSLGQDGQETQYF. The chain couples TRBV5-1 to TRBJ2-5; weak D call: TRBD1 (6 bases). V lost 0 bases, J lost 1 base, and 10 bases lay in between. The CDR3 runs 15 residues. In germline, CDR1 is SGHRS, CDR2 YFSETQ.

The chain combines TRBV5-8 with TRBJ2-5, with TRBD1 matching over 11 bases. The CDR3 totals 14 residues. J lost 5 bases, V lost 3 bases, and 3 bases had no gene match. CDR1 and CDR2 from the germline V gene are SGHTS and YDEGEE. The CDR3 protein is CASSWTGGRETQYF. The CDR3, as DNA: TGTGCCAGCAGCTGGACAGGGGGCAGGGAGACCCAGTACTTC.

The V call is TRBV14, the J call TRBJ2-1, with a possible D match to TRBD2 (5 bases). V was pared by 4 bases and J by 4 bases, with 17 bases between. The CDR3 contains 16 residues. Germline CDR1 and CDR2: SGHDN and FVKESK. This chain's CDR3 is CASSLPGPSLYNEQFF. CDR3 bases: TGTGCCAGCAGCCTACCCGGTCCTAGCCTTTACAATGAGCAGTTCTTC. The full variable domain, with the rest looked up from reference TRBV14 and TRBJ2-1, is EAGVTQFPSHSVIEKGQTVTLRCDPISGHDNLYWYRRVMGKEIKFLLHFVKESKQDESGMPNNRFLAERTGGTYSTLKVQPAELEDSGVYFCASSLPGPSLYNEQFFGPGTRLTVL.

The chain recombines TRBV4-1 with TRBJ1-2; 7 bases line up with TRBD1. The V gene end was trimmed by 4 bases and the J gene end by 2 bases; junction bases not matched to a gene: 7. This CDR3 spans 15 amino acids. Per the germline V gene, CDR1 is MGHRA and CDR2 is YSYEKL. CDR3 protein: CASSLQDRTNYGYTF. In DNA form, the CDR3 reads TGCGCCAGCAGCCTCCAGGACAGGACAAACTATGGCTACACCTTC.

The chain uses TRBV11-2 and TRBJ2-1, with 10 bases matching TRBD2. The germline gives CDR1 SGHAT, CDR2 FQNNGV. The CDR3 sequence is 16 residues long. The trim removed 5 bases at V and 1 base at J, leaving 5 bases unmatched. DNA for the CDR3: TGTGCCAGCAGCGGGGGACTAGCGCCTTCCTACAATGAGCAGTTCTTC. It encodes CASSGGLAPSYNEQFF.

This chain joins TRBV5-1 and TRBJ1-1; D remains unclear. CDR1 is SGHRS, CDR2 YFSETQ, per germline. V gave up 7 bases and J gave up 1 base, with 8 bases separating them. This CDR3 has 12 amino acids. CDR3 residues: CASSRGNTEAFF. The CDR3 nucleotides are TGCGCCAGCTCCCGGGGGAACACTGAAGCTTTCTTT.

In this sample, this clone is medium-sized. The junction departs from germline at one end; a sequencing error may be responsible. The rearrangement joins TRBV15 to TRBJ1-2; maybe TRBD1 (6 bases). Germline CDR1 is LNHNV and CDR2 is YYDKDF (reference sequence). The CDR3 is 13 residues long. The CDR3 protein is CATSPPGQRKINF. The CDR3 DNA is TGTGCCACCAGCCCCCCGGGACAAAGAAAAATCAACTTC.

This clone was seen only once. The genes are TRBV2 and TRBJ2-7, with 13 bases lining up with TRBD2. From germline, CDR1 is SNHLY and CDR2 FYNNEI. Germline trimming cut 5 bases from V and 3 bases from J; bases unmatched to any gene: 4. The CDR3 has 15 residues. This CDR3 reads CASSSTSGGFYEQYV. The CDR3 region has the DNA TGTGCCAGCAGTTCGACTAGCGGGGGGTTCTACGAGCAGTACGTC.

This clone was found a few times. The gene calls are TRBV5-1 and TRBJ2-5, with 8 bases lining up with TRBD1. Per the germline V gene, CDR1 is SGHRS and CDR2 is YFSETQ. This CDR3 spans 15 amino acids. V lost 4 bases, J lost 1 base, and 6 bases stayed unmatched. The CDR3 reads CASSGAGGVQETQYF. The CDR3 nucleotides are TGCGCCAGCAGCGGGGCAGGGGGCGTCCAAGAGACCCAGTACTTC.

The rearrangement links TRBV6-5 to TRBJ1-1; D ambiguous. Germline lookup yields CDR1 MNHEY and CDR2 SVGAGI. V lost 5 bases to trimming and J lost 4 bases, with 11 bases between them. CDR3 size: 13 residues. DNA of the CDR3: TGTGCCAGCAGTCCCCCCGCGGGCACTGAAGCTTTCTTT. Translation: CASSPPAGTEAFF.

The chain employs TRBV3-1 (or the pseudogene TRBV3-2) and TRBJ2-2; weak D call: TRBD2 (6 bases). Germline CDR1 LGHDT, CDR2 YNNKEL (reference sequence). V lost 5 bases to trimming and J lost 4 bases, with 11 bases between them. The CDR3 runs to 14 residues. CDR3 protein: CASSGGLLTGELFF. The CDR3 region has the DNA TGTGCCAGCAGCGGGGGACTTCTCACCGGGGAGCTGTTTTTT.

The rearrangement uses TRBV7-9 and TRBJ2-1; TRBD2 aligns across 7 bases. The germline gives CDR1 SEHNR, CDR2 FQNEAQ (reference sequence). Losses at the gene ends were 1 base for V and 9 bases for J; bases not matched to a gene: 3. The length of the CDR3 is 13 residues. CDR3 region: CASSLGGGGEQFF. CDR3 in DNA: TGTGCCAGCAGCTTAGGTGGCGGGGGTGAGCAGTTCTTC.

The chain carries TRBV10-1 and TRBJ1-2; D is undetermined. The V gene's germline CDR1 is WNHNN and CDR2 SYGVQD (reference sequence). V dropped 3 bases and J dropped 7 bases, with 12 bases sitting between them. This CDR3 has 13 residues. This CDR3 is CASSESARGGYTF. The CDR3 nucleotides read TGCGCCAGCAGTGAATCCGCCCGCGGTGGCTACACCTTC.

CDR3 residues: CASSPGQTYEQYV. The CDR3 bases are TGTGCCAGCTCACCGGGACAGACCTACGAGCAGTACGTC. This sequence joins TRBV18 and TRBJ2-7; 7 nucleotides line up with TRBD1. This CDR3 is built from 13 residues. Trimming cost V 3 bases and J 2 bases; bases outside gene matches: 1. Germline V gene sequence: CDR1 KGHSH, CDR2 LQKENI.

V is TRBV9 and J is TRBJ2-7; D is possibly TRBD1 (6 bases). Germline-derived CDR1 and CDR2 are SGDLS and YYNGEE. The CDR3 extends over 17 amino acids. V lost 0 bases and J 3 bases, leaving 19 bases between the germline ends. The CDR3 here is CASSVGPPTTGHYEQYV. The CDR3 DNA sequence: TGTGCCAGCAGCGTAGGTCCCCCTACGACAGGCCACTACGAGCAGTACGTC.

This chain uses TRBV2 with TRBJ1-6; D may be TRBD1 (5 bases). Germline V lookup: CDR1 SNHLY, CDR2 FYNNEI. This CDR3 is 15 amino acids long. The ends were cut back, 5 bases at V and 0 bases at J, with 8 bases in the middle. DNA of the CDR3: TGTGCCAGCAGTAGACAGAGCTCCTATAATTCACCCCTCCACTTT. It codes for CASSRQSSYNSPLHF.

The chain carries TRBV20-1 and TRBJ1-5; tentatively, D is TRBD1 (5 bases). Trimming removed 3 bases at V and 2 bases at J, with 11 bases between. The CDR3 totals 14 residues. Germline-derived CDR1 and CDR2 are DFQATT and SNEGSKA (reference sequence). CDR3 sequence reads: CSASTGGGNQPQHF. In nucleotides, the CDR3 is TGCAGTGCTAGTACCGGGGGAGGCAATCAGCCCCAGCATTTT.

This chain connects TRBV5-1 to TRBJ1-6; D call uncertain. V was trimmed by 10 bases and J by 8 bases, leaving 19 bases between them. Looked up from germline, CDR1 is SGHRS and CDR2 is YFSETQ. CDR3 length: 14 amino acids. CDR3 nucleotide sequence: TGCGCCGAGGTCGAGGGCAGCAACTATTCACCCCTCCACTTT. It encodes CAEVEGSNYSPLHF. The variable domain in full, with the rest retrieved from reference TRBV5-1 and TRBJ1-6, is KAGVTQTPRYLIKTRGQQVTLSCSPISGHRSVSWYQQTPGQGLQFLFEYFSETQRNKGNFPGRFSGRQFSNSRSEMNVSTLELGDSALYLCAEVEGSNYSPLHFGNGTRLTVT.

In this sample, this clone turned up a few times. The V call is TRBV7-2, the J call TRBJ1-1; D is unclear. Trimming pared 7 bases from V and 1 base from J, leaving 7 bases between. This CDR3 is built from 12 residues. Germline assignment: CDR1 SGHTA and CDR2 FQGNSA. The DNA for the CDR3 is TGTGCCAGCAACCACAGGAACACTGAAGCTTTCTTT. This encodes CASNHRNTEAFF.

The J gene is TRBJ2-2, the V gene TRBV10-3, with TRBD2 as a possible D gene (6 bases). Germline V gene data show CDR1 as ENHRY and CDR2 as SYGVKD. The CDR3 runs to 14 residues. Trimming shortened V by 4 bases and J by 7 bases, and 13 bases separated the two germline ends. The CDR3 spells CAISAGREGGELFF. The CDR3 DNA sequence: TGTGCCATCAGTGCGGGGCGGGAAGGCGGGGAGCTGTTTTTT.

This chain uses TRBV27 with TRBJ1-3, with 8 bases that match TRBD1. V was clipped by 5 bases and J by 1 base; unmatched bases: 4. This CDR3 is 15 amino acids long. Per the germline V gene, CDR1 is MNHEY and CDR2 is SMNVEV (reference sequence). CDR3 in amino acids: CASSLRTGSGNTIYF. For the CDR3, the DNA is TGTGCCAGCAGTCTCCGGACAGGGTCTGGAAACACCATATATTTT.

This chain links TRBV5-1 with TRBJ2-3; a possible D gene is TRBD2 (6 bases). Germline V gives CDR1 SGHRS, CDR2 YFSETQ. V dropped 2 bases and J dropped 6 bases, with 16 bases sitting between them. The CDR3 spans 15 residues. CDR3 sequence (DNA): TGCGCCAGCAGCTTACCCCGGGAGTATGCTGATACGCAGTATTTT. Translating it yields CASSLPREYADTQYF.

The rearrangement uses TRBV18 and TRBJ2-3; TRBD1 aligns across 10 bases. CDR3 length: 15 residues. After removal of 6 bases from V and 3 bases from J, the junction contained 6 bases not matched to a gene. The germline V gene has CDR1 KGHSH and CDR2 LQKENI. The CDR3 coding sequence is TGTGCCAGCTCCCCGGGACAGGGGAGGACAGATACGCAGTATTTT. Protein product: CASSPGQGRTDTQYF.

The chain carries TRBV7-9 and TRBJ1-2; D is undetermined. Germline CDR1 SEHNR, CDR2 FQNEAQ (reference sequence). V lost 5 bases and J 6 bases, leaving 13 bases between the germline ends. The CDR3 is made up of 13 amino acids. CDR3 in amino acids: CASSPEIRDGYTF. The CDR3 nucleotides read TGTGCCAGCAGCCCCGAGATCCGAGATGGCTACACCTTC.